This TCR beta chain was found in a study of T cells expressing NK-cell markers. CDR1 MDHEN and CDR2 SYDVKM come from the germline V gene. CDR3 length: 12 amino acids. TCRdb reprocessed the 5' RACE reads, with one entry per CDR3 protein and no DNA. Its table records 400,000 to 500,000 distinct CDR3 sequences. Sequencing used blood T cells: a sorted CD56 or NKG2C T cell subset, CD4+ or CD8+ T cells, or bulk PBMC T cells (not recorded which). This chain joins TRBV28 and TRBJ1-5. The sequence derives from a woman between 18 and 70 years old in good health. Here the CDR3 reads CASSSGFQPQHF.